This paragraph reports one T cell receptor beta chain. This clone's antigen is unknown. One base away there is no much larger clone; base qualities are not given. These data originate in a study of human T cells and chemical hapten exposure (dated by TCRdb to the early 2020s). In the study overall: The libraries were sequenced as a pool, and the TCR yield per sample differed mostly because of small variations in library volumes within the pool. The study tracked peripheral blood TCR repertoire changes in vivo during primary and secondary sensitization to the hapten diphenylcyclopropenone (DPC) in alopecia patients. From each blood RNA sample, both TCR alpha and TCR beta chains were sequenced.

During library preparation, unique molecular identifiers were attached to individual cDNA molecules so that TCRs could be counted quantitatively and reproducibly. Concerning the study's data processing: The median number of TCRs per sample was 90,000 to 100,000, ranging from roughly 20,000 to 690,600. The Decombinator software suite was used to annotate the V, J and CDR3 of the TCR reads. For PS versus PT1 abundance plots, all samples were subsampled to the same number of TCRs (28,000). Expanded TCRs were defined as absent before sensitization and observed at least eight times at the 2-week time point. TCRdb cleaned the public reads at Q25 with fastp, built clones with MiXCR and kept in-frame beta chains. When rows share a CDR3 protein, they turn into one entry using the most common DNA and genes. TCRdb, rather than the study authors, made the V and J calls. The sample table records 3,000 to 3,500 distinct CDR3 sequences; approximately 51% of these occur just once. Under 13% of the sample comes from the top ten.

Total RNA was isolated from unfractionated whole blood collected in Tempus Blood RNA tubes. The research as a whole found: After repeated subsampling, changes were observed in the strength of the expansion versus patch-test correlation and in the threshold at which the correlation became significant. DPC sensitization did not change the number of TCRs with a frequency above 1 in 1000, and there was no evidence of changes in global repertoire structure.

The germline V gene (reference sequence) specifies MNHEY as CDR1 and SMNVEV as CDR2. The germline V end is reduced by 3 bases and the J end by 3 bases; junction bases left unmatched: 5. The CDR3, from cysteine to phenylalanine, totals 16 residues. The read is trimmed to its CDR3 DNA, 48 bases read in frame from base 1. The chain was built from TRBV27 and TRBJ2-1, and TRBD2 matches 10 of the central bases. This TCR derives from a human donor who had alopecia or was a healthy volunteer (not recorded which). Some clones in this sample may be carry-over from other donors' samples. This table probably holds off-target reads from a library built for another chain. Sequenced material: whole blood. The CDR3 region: CASSLLASGGYNEQFF. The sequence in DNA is TGTGCCAGCAGTTTGCTCGCTAGCGGGGGCTACAATGAGCAGTTCTTC.